The next 8 T cell receptor beta chains were all read from a single sample in a study of T cells in Graves' hyperthyroidism and ophthalmopathy. Researchers amplified the TCR beta CDR3 regions from RNA transcripts. A first-round RT-PCR of the TCR CDR3 used the HTBI primer set. MiXCR was run by TCRdb on the multiplex PCR reads, yielding one entry per CDR3 protein. This sample has some 550,000 distinct CDR3 sequences, with about 16% found just once. Material for sequencing was blood. The source of these receptors is a woman aged 40 to 49 with Graves' ophthalmopathy.

This clonotype has a count of ten or more. The chain employs TRBV12-3 or TRBV12-4 and TRBJ1-5; a possible D gene is TRBD1 (6 bases). The CDR3 is made up of 14 amino acids. Trimming removed 4 bases at V and 4 bases at J, with 11 bases between. CDR3 sequence reads: CASSSGVWNQPQHF. CDR3 coding DNA: TGTGCCAGCAGTTCAGGGGTGTGGAATCAGCCCCAGCATTTT.

This clonotype has a count of ten or more. V usage is TRBV2 and J usage is TRBJ2-7; D might be TRBD1 (6 bases). Germline V gene data show CDR1 as SNHLY and CDR2 as FYNNEI. The CDR3 runs to 14 residues. The ends were cut back, 10 bases at V and 4 bases at J, with 20 bases in the middle. DNA of the CDR3: TGTGCCACCAAACCGACCGGACAGACTTACGAGCAGTACTTC. Its translation is CATKPTGQTYEQYF.

In this sample, this clonotype turned up a few times. The V and J genes are TRBV19 and TRBJ2-1; the D call may be TRBD1 or TRBD2 (6 bases each). There are 15 residues in the CDR3. Germline assignment: CDR1 LNHDA and CDR2 SQIVND (reference sequence). The V gene lost 3 bases and the J gene lost 9 bases, with 18 bases spanning the gap. The CDR3 loop is CASSMGAGPVVEQFF. CDR3 coding DNA: TGTGCCAGTAGTATGGGGGCGGGGCCGGTGGTTGAGCAGTTCTTC.

As for this clonotype: A much larger clone is a single base away; this may be a read error. This chain uses TRBV12-3 or TRBV12-4 with TRBJ1-4; D possibly corresponds to TRBD1 (5 bases). The CDR3 sequence is 14 residues long. The ends were cut back, 3 bases at V and 4 bases at J, with 9 bases in the middle. The CDR3 region is CASSFGTHNEKLFF. The CDR3 nucleotides are TGTGCCAGCAGTTTTGGGACGCATAATGAAAAACTGTTTTTT.

The sample holds many counts of this clonotype. V is TRBV28 and J is TRBJ1-5, with TRBD1 matching over 8 bases. Germline CDR1 and CDR2: MDHEN and SYDVKM. After removal of 1 base from V and 11 bases from J, the junction contained 13 bases not matched to a gene. The CDR3 runs to 16 residues. The CDR3 region is CASSLYRSGTGGSQHF. The CDR3 DNA is TGTGCCAGCAGTTTATATCGCTCGGGAACAGGGGGGTCCCAGCATTTT.

This clonotype has ten or more counts. V usage is TRBV5-6 and J usage is TRBJ2-3, with D possibly TRBD1 on 6 matching bases. Germline V gene data show CDR1 as SGHDT and CDR2 as YYEEEE. V lost 7 bases and J 2 bases, leaving 17 bases between the germline ends. CDR3 length equals 15 residues. The CDR3 loop is CASYPRNRATDTQYF. CDR3 nucleotide sequence: TGTGCCAGCTATCCCCGGAACAGGGCCACAGATACGCAGTATTTT.

The gene calls are TRBV19 and TRBJ1-2, with D possibly matching TRBD1 (6 bases). The CDR3 is made up of 14 amino acids. Germline V CDR1 and CDR2: LNHDA, SQIVND (reference sequence). The ends were cut back, 3 bases at V and 5 bases at J, with 13 bases in the middle. CDR3 DNA: TGTGCCAGTAGTATGTCTAACAGGGCATATGGCTACACCTTC. Its translation: CASSMSNRAYGYTF.

The genes are TRBV4-1 and TRBJ1-5, with D unclear. Germline assignment: CDR1 MGHRA and CDR2 YSYEKL. CDR3 length: 15 amino acids. V lost 3 bases and J lost 0, with 9 bases in between. The CDR3 loop reads CASSHLRDSNQPQHF. In DNA form, the CDR3 reads TGCGCCAGCAGCCACTTAAGAGATAGCAATCAGCCCCAGCATTTT.